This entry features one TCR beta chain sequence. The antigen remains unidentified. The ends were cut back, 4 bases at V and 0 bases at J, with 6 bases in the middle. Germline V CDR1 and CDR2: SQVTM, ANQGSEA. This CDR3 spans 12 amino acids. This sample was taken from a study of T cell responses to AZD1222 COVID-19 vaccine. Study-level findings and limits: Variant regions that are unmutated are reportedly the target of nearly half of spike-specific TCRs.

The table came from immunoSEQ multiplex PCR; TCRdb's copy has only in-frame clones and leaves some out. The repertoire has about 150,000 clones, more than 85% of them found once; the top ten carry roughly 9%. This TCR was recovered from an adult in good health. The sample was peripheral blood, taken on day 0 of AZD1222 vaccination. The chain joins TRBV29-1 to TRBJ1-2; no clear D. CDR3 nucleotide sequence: TGCAGCGTTGCTGGTGCTAACTATGGCTACACCTTC. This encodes CSVAGANYGYTF.